The 22 T cell receptor beta chains given below trace back to one sample, sequenced in a study of cytomegalovirus exposure and HLA in healthy donors. Primers: 60 Vbeta forward and 13 Jbeta reverse. Clones were sequenced by immunoSEQ multiplex PCR, and TCRdb holds only the in-frame ones, with some missing. Of around 150,000 clones listed, approximately 85% are singletons. The material sequenced was PBMCs. These receptors all stem from a woman aged 35 to 49 in good health and CMV-seronegative.

As for this clone: Germline and junction disagree at one end, which may indicate a read error. V is TRBV7-9 and J is TRBJ1-4; a weak D match, TRBD1 (5 bases). The CDR3 contains 14 residues. In germline, CDR1 is SEHNR, CDR2 FQNEAQ (reference sequence). The CDR3 protein is CSSSLQPGYEKLFF. The DNA of the CDR3 is TGTTCCAGCAGCTTACAACCAGGGTATGAAAAACTGTTTTTT.

V is TRBV19 and J is TRBJ1-5; 7 bases line up with TRBD1. The CDR3 runs to 16 residues. Unmatched junction bases numbered 6, after V lost 0 bases and J lost 4 bases. Germline CDR1 and CDR2: LNHDA and SQIVND (reference sequence). CDR3 DNA: TGTGCCAGTAGTATAGATCCGACAGGGAGAAATCAGCCCCAGCATTTT. Translated: CASSIDPTGRNQPQHF. The full variable domain, with the rest looked up from reference TRBV19 and TRBJ1-5, is DGGITQSPKYLFRKEGQNVTLSCEQNLNHDAMYWYRQDPGQGLRLIYYSQIVNDFQKGDIAEGYSVSREKKESFPLTVTSAQKNPTAFYLCASSIDPTGRNQPQHFGDGTRLSIL.

The chain links TRBV9 to TRBJ1-2; 8 nucleotides match TRBD1. After removal of 4 bases from V and 8 bases from J, the junction contained 7 bases not matched to a gene. CDR3 size: 13 residues. Germline lookup yields CDR1 SGDLS and CDR2 YYNGEE. CDR3: CASSSRGRGGYTF. CDR3 coding DNA: TGTGCCAGCAGCAGCAGGGGGCGGGGGGGCTACACCTTC.

The genes are TRBV10-3 and TRBJ1-1; D ambiguous. Trimming left V 11 bases short and J 5 bases short, with 12 bases between. From germline, CDR1 is ENHRY and CDR2 SYGVKD. The CDR3 consists of 11 residues. This CDR3 is CASRIRTEAFF. The CDR3 bases are TGTGCCTCCAGGATTAGGACTGAAGCTTTCTTT.

This rearrangement joins TRBV5-4 to TRBJ1-1; D unresolved. The CDR3 contains 13 residues. Looked up from germline, CDR1 is SGHNT and CDR2 is YYREEE (reference sequence). V lost 0 bases, J lost 7 bases, and 10 bases lay in between. Written as DNA, the CDR3 is TGTGCCAGCAGCTTGGCCTACGGGGATGAAGCTTTCTTT. Protein: CASSLAYGDEAFF.

The CDR3 coding sequence is TGTGCCAGCAGCTTTTCTACAGGGAAATCCTACGAGCAGTACTTC. Its translation is CASSFSTGKSYEQYF. The rearrangement links TRBV7-2 to TRBJ2-7; perhaps TRBD1 as D (6 bases). The CDR3 length is 15 residues. Germline V gene sequence: CDR1 SGHTA, CDR2 FQGNSA. Trimming took off 3 bases at V and 1 base at J, with 13 bases between the two ends. The full variable domain, with the rest looked up from reference TRBV7-2 and TRBJ2-7, is GAGVSQSPSNKVTEKGKDVELRCDPISGHTALYWYRQSLGQGLEFLIYFQGNSAPDKSGLPSDRFSAERTGGSVSTLTIQRTQQEDSAVYLCASSFSTGKSYEQYFGPGTRLTVT.

The rearrangement joins TRBV27 to TRBJ2-7, with TRBD1 as a possible D gene (6 bases). Trimming removed 4 bases at V and 7 bases at J, with 14 bases between. Germline CDR1 and CDR2: MNHEY and SMNVEV (reference sequence). There are 13 residues in the CDR3. The CDR3 DNA is TGTGCCAGCAGTTGGGGGCGGGCGATGGAGCAGTACTTC. The encoded protein is CASSWGRAMEQYF.

This clone was found a few times. The rearrangement links TRBV29-1 to TRBJ2-3; 12 nucleotides line up with TRBD2. J gave up 2 bases and V 5 bases, and 5 bases lay outside the gene matches. Germline V CDR1 and CDR2: SQVTM, ANQGSEA. The CDR3 is 15 residues long. The CDR3 bases are TGCAGCGTTCAGGGGACTAGCGGGTTCACAGATACGCAGTATTTT. Residues: CSVQGTSGFTDTQYF.

The gene calls are TRBV29-1 and TRBJ1-2; D is uncertain. CDR3 length: 11 residues. Germline V gene data show CDR1 as SQVTM and CDR2 as ANQGSEA. V was shortened by 4 bases and J by 5 bases, with 8 bases between the two germline ends. This CDR3 reads CSVAVMYGYTF. The CDR3 bases are TGCAGCGTTGCAGTGATGTATGGCTACACCTTC.

J is TRBJ2-1 and V is TRBV11-3; tentatively, D is TRBD2 (6 bases). V was trimmed by 4 bases and J by 15 bases, leaving 13 bases between them. The germline CDR1 and CDR2 sequences are SGHNT and YENEEA. This CDR3 is 11 amino acids long. CDR3 sequence: CASSSDSRGFF. CDR3 DNA: TGTGCCAGCAGCTCAGACTCGCGGGGGTTCTTC.

V gene TRBV2 combines with J gene TRBJ2-1; 8 bases align to TRBD1. With V trimmed by 6 bases and J by 5 bases, 9 bases remained unmatched. The CDR3 extends over 15 amino acids. Per the germline V gene, CDR1 is SNHLY and CDR2 is FYNNEI. The CDR3 spells CASRQQGGNNNEQFF. For the CDR3, the DNA is TGTGCCAGCAGACAACAGGGGGGTAATAACAATGAGCAGTTCTTC.

J is TRBJ1-1 and V is TRBV6-4; 7 bases are shared with TRBD1. Trimming took 4 bases from V and 7 from J; bases not matched to a gene: 12. Germline CDR1 and CDR2: MRHNA and SNTAGT. The CDR3 loop spans 15 amino acids. This CDR3 is CASSALPGGRGEAFF. CDR3 nucleotides: TGTGCCAGCAGTGCCCTCCCAGGGGGGCGGGGTGAAGCTTTCTTT.

The V and J genes are TRBV18 and TRBJ2-3, with 10 bases fitting TRBD2. The germline gives CDR1 KGHSH, CDR2 LQKENI. With 3 bases clipped from V and 2 bases from J, the junction kept 5 bases outside the gene matches. This CDR3 comprises 16 residues. CDR3 DNA sequence: TGTGCCAGCTCACCCGGGGGACTAGCGTACACAGATACGCAGTATTTT. As protein: CASSPGGLAYTDTQYF. Using reference TRBV18 and TRBJ2-3 for the parts outside the CDR3, the full variable domain is NAGVMQNPRHLVRRRGQEARLRCSPMKGHSHVYWYRQLPEEGLKFMVYLQKENIIDESGMPKERFSAEFPKEGPSILRIQQVVRGDSAAYFCASSPGGLAYTDTQYFGPGTRLTVL.

The J gene is TRBJ2-3, the V gene TRBV10-3; 10 bases are shared with TRBD2. The CDR3 sequence is 14 residues long. CDR1 is ENHRY and CDR2 is SYGVKD in the germline V gene. The J segment lost 4 bases and the V segment lost 4 bases, leaving 2 bases of the junction unmatched. CDR3 DNA: TGTGCCATCAGTGGCCTAGCGGGAGCAGATACGCAGTATTTT. Translated: CAISGLAGADTQYF.

The V call is TRBV28, the J call TRBJ2-6, with 9 bases matching TRBD1. The J segment lost 4 bases and the V segment lost 4 bases, leaving 14 bases of the junction unmatched. This CDR3 has 19 amino acids. Germline assignment: CDR1 MDHEN and CDR2 SYDVKM. In nucleotides, the CDR3 is TGTGCCAGCAGTTCATCACTTGGACAGGGGATGGGGGGGGCCAACGTCCTGACTTTC. Translation: CASSSSLGQGMGGANVLTF.

This chain links TRBV6-5 with TRBJ2-7; 7 bases map to TRBD2. J gave up 2 bases and V 0 bases, and 7 bases lay outside the gene matches. Germline values: CDR1 MNHEY, CDR2 SVGAGI. The CDR3 is made up of 16 amino acids. In DNA form, the CDR3 reads TGTGCCAGCAGTTACTCGGGAGCTAGCGGAGCCTACGAGCAGTACTTC. It encodes CASSYSGASGAYEQYF.

The V gene is TRBV28, the J gene TRBJ2-7, with D tentatively TRBD2 (5 bases). Trimming left V 7 bases short and J 2 bases short, with 15 bases between. Germline values: CDR1 MDHEN, CDR2 SYDVKM. This CDR3 spans 14 amino acids. The CDR3 DNA is TGTGCCAGCATCGAACTAGTAGGAACCTACGAGCAGTACTTC. This translates into CASIELVGTYEQYF.

The chain is built from TRBV18 and TRBJ2-7; tentative D call: TRBD2 (5 bases). CDR1 and CDR2 (germline): KGHSH, LQKENI. CDR3 length equals 14 residues. V lost 4 bases, J lost 0 bases, and 10 bases lay in between. The CDR3 sequence is CASSRESGSYEQYF. CDR3 sequence (DNA): TGTGCCAGCTCACGGGAGTCCGGCTCCTACGAGCAGTACTTC.

This clone came up once. CDR3 amino acids: CASEPGQGGLNYGYTF. In nucleotides, the CDR3 is TGCGCCAGCGAACCGGGACAGGGGGGACTTAACTATGGCTACACCTTC. This chain joins TRBV4-1 and TRBJ1-2; TRBD1 matches 11 bases. This CDR3 has 16 residues. The V segment lost 8 bases and the J segment 1 base; nucleotides outside the gene matches: 9. CDR1 is MGHRA, CDR2 YSYEKL, per germline.

This rearrangement joins TRBV7-5 to TRBJ1-1; the D call of TRBD1 is as the table states it, not checked on the DNA. TRBV7-5 is a pseudogene segment. The CDR3 spans 18 residues. The CDR3 DNA sequence: TGTGTCAGAAGCTTAACAAGTCATCATATTCATTGGCCCGTGGAAGCTTTCTTT. Translation gives CVRSLTSHHIHWPVEAFF.

This clone has a single count. V is TRBV11-2 and J is TRBJ2-1; 9 nucleotides align to TRBD2. Trimming at V came to 0 bases and at J to 0 bases, leaving 9 bases not matched to a gene. CDR1 is SGHAT and CDR2 is FQNNGV in the germline V gene. This CDR3 comprises 19 residues. The CDR3 here is CASSLERVVSGSSYNEQFF. Written as DNA, the CDR3 is TGTGCCAGCAGCTTAGAAAGGGTCGTTAGCGGGAGCTCCTACAATGAGCAGTTCTTC.

This clone was detected once. The chain is built from TRBV7-3 and TRBJ1-3; 8 nucleotides match TRBD1. Germline lookup yields CDR1 SGHTA and CDR2 FQGTGA. Germline trimming cut 5 bases from V and 4 bases from J; bases unmatched to any gene: 7. The CDR3 consists of 15 residues. The CDR3 loop is CASSPATGGGNTIYF. The CDR3 region has the DNA TGTGCCAGCAGCCCCGCCACAGGGGGAGGAAACACCATATATTTT.